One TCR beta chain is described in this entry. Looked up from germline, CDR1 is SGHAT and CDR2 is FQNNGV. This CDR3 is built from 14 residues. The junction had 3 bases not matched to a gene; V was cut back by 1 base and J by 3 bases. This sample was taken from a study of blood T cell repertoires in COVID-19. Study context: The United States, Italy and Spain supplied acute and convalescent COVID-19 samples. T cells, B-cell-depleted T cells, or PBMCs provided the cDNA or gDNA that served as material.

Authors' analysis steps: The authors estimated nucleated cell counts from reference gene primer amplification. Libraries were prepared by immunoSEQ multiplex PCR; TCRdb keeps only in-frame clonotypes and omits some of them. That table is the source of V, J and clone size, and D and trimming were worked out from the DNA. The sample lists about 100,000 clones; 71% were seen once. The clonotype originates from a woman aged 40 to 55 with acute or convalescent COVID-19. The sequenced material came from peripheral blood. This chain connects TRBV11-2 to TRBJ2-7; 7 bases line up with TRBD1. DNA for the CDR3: TGTGCCAGCAGCTTAGGGACAGGAAACTACGAGCAGTACTTC. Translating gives CASSLGTGNYEQYF.